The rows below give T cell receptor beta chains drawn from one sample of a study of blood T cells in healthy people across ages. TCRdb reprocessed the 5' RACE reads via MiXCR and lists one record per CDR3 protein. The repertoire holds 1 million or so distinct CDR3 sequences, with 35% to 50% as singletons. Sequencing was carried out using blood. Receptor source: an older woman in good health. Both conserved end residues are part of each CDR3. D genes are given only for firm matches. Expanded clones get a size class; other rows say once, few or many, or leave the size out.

TGTGCCAGCAGCGTAGAGGGGACAGGGGGGAATGAGCAGTTCTTC	CASSVEGTGGNEQFF	TRBV9	TRBJ2-1	TRBD1	-
TGTGCCAGCAGTACAGGGGACACATCCTACGAGCAGTACTTC	CASSTGDTSYEQYF	TRBV27	TRBJ2-7	TRBD1	-
TGTGCCAGCAGCGAAGGAGCCGGGACAGGGGTGAATGAGCAGTTCTTC	CASSEGAGTGVNEQFF	TRBV6-4	TRBJ2-1	TRBD1	few
TGTGCCACTTCAGCGGTTGGGGACAATGAGCAGTTCTTC	CATSAVGDNEQFF	TRBV10-3	TRBJ2-1	-	few
TGTGCCAGCAGCCCCGACCCACAGGGGCATGAAAAACTGTTTTTT	CASSPDPQGHEKLFF	TRBV9	TRBJ1-4	TRBD1	-
TGTGCCAGCAGCGCCAGGGGGGAGACCCAGTACTTC	CASSARGETQYF	TRBV9	TRBJ2-5	TRBD1	-
TGCAGCGTTGTGGGACTAGCGGCTGGTTATGAGCAGTTCTTC	CSVVGLAAGYEQFF	TRBV29-1	TRBJ2-1	TRBD2	few
TGTGCCAGCAGTGAATATGGATCTGACAGAACCAAAAACATTCAGTACTTC	CASSEYGSDRTKNIQYF	TRBV6-1	TRBJ2-4	-	-
TGTGCCAGCAGACAACGCCCAGGGCAGGAAAACATTCAGTACTTC	CASRQRPGQENIQYF	TRBV12-3/TRBV12-4	TRBJ2-4	-	few
TGTGCCAGTACCACCACCGGGACAACTTACGAGCAGTACTTC	CASTTTGTTYEQYF	TRBV5-5	TRBJ2-7	-	few
TGTGCCAGCAGCCTAGCACGGGGATCGAACACTGAAGCTTTCTTT	CASSLARGSNTEAFF	TRBV13	TRBJ1-1	-	-
TGTGCCAGCAGTGACCAGGACCGGTGGGGAAACACCATATATTTT	CASSDQDRWGNTIYF	TRBV2	TRBJ1-3	-	-
TGTGCCAGCAATCCCCTGGGGAACTACGAGCAGTACTTC	CASNPLGNYEQYF	TRBV6-2/TRBV6-3	TRBJ2-7	-	few
TGTGCCAGCAGCTTAGAGTATAGGCCTAGCGACTACAATGAGCAGTTCTTC	CASSLEYRPSDYNEQFF	TRBV7-9	TRBJ2-1	-	-
TGTGCCAGCAGCGCCCCCCCGGGGGGCAGAACTGAAGCTTTCTTT	CASSAPPGGRTEAFF	TRBV9	TRBJ1-1	-	-
TGTGCCAGTAGTAGTGGATGGGGGATTGACATTCAGTACTTC	CASSSGWGIDIQYF	TRBV19	TRBJ2-4	-	-
TGTGCCAGCGGGGGACAGGAGGGTCCACTGTACAATGAGCAGTTCTTC	CASGGQEGPLYNEQFF	TRBV5-6	TRBJ2-1	TRBD1	few
TGTGCCTGGAGTGTAGCGGGGGGGTCCTACAATGAGCAGTACTTC	CAWSVAGGSYNEQYF	TRBV30	TRBJ2-5	TRBD2	-
TGTGCCAGCAGTTTGGGGCGGGAGGTGGCAGATACGCAGTATTTT	CASSLGREVADTQYF	TRBV12-3/TRBV12-4	TRBJ2-3	TRBD2	few
TGTGCCAGCAGCCAATTTGGGGGCGGAGAAGCTTTCTTT	CASSQFGGGEAFF	TRBV3-1	TRBJ1-1	-	-
TGCGCCAGCAGTATCAGCTCCTACAATGAGCAGTTCTTC	CASSISSYNEQFF	TRBV10-2	TRBJ2-1	-	few
TGTGCCAGTAGCCCGGATCACGAAGAGACCCAGTACTTC	CASSPDHEETQYF	TRBV19	TRBJ2-5	-	-
TGTGCCAGCAGCAAACAGGGCATGGACACTGAAGCTTTCTTT	CASSKQGMDTEAFF	TRBV7-2	TRBJ1-1	-	-
TGTGCCAGCAGTTACGGGGCCGCTAGGGAAAAACTGTTTTTT	CASSYGAAREKLFF	TRBV27	TRBJ1-4	-	-
TGTGCCAGCTCACCAAAAGAGGCCAGCTCTGGGGCCAACGTCCTGACTTTC	CASSPKEASSGANVLTF	TRBV18	TRBJ2-6	-	-
TGTGCCAGCAGCCGCGACGGACAGACAAACTATCTTCAGTTCTTC	CASSRDGQTNYLQFF	TRBV12-3/TRBV12-4	TRBJ2-1	-	few
TGTGCCAGCAGTGAAGCTGGCTTCTCCTACGAGCAGTACTTC	CASSEAGFSYEQYF	TRBV2	TRBJ2-7	-	-
TGCAGTGCTAGAACCTTCAGGGGTGACTATGGCTACACCTTC	CSARTFRGDYGYTF	TRBV20-1	TRBJ1-2	-	-
TGTGCCAGCAGCTTAGCACAGCCAGCGGGATACAATGAGCAGTTCTTC	CASSLAQPAGYNEQFF	TRBV7-6	TRBJ2-1	TRBD2	-
TGTGCCAGCAGTACCTATGTTTTCGGACAGGGGAGAAACGAGCAGTACTTC	CASSTYVFGQGRNEQYF	TRBV28	TRBJ2-7	TRBD1	few
TGTGCCAGCAGGCCCGGGGCAGGTGGCTACACCTTC	CASRPGAGGYTF	TRBV25-1	TRBJ1-2	-	few
TGTGCCAGCAGTTTCGGACAGCTACGGAACTATGGCTACACCTTC	CASSFGQLRNYGYTF	TRBV6-5	TRBJ1-2	-	-
TGTGCCAGCCAGGACAGGGGAGTTGGCGAGCAGTACTTC	CASQDRGVGEQYF	TRBV6-5	TRBJ2-7	TRBD1	-
TGCAGCGTTGGGGTCCTTGGTCGCTCACAGATTACAGATACGCAGTATTTT	CSVGVLGRSQITDTQYF	TRBV29-1	TRBJ2-3	-	few
TGCGCCAGCAGCACGCTACAGGGTTACTTGTTCTTC	CASSTLQGYLFF	TRBV5-1	TRBJ2-1	-	few
TGTGCCAGCAGTGATAGAGGGGCTCCTGTCCCTTACGAGCAGTACTTC	CASSDRGAPVPYEQYF	TRBV2	TRBJ2-7	-	-
TGCAGTGCTGGGGCTAGGGAGGGCCAGTACTTC	CSAGAREGQYF	TRBV20-1	TRBJ2-7	TRBD2	few
TGTGCCATCAGTGTCGGGGGGCTCGGCAATCAGCCCCAGCATTTT	CAISVGGLGNQPQHF	TRBV10-3	TRBJ1-5	-	-
TGTGCCAGCAGTTACCCGCCCAGGGATACGCAGTATTTT	CASSYPPRDTQYF	TRBV6-6	TRBJ2-3	-	many
TGTGCCACCCAATCGGACGGGACAGGGCTCTATGGCTACACCTTC	CATQSDGTGLYGYTF	TRBV19	TRBJ1-2	TRBD1	-
TGCAGCGTTGAAACCGCCGTGGATGAACAGTTCTTC	CSVETAVDEQFF	TRBV29-1	TRBJ2-1	-	few
TGTGCCAGCAGTGACTATCAGGATTCACCCCTCCACTTT	CASSDYQDSPLHF	TRBV6-2/TRBV6-3	TRBJ1-6	-	-
TGTGCCAGCAGTATTGCAGGGTTGGGCAATCAGCCCCAGCATTTT	CASSIAGLGNQPQHF	TRBV27	TRBJ1-5	-	-
TGTGCCAGCAGCTTAGCGATAGGCAGCTCCTACAATGAGCAGTTCTTC	CASSLAIGSSYNEQFF	TRBV7-2	TRBJ2-1	-	-
TGTGCCAGCAGCCAAAAGGGGGGAGCCGGACTTATCAATGAGCAGTTCTTC	CASSQKGGAGLINEQFF	TRBV7-2	TRBJ2-1	-	-
TGCAGTGCTAGGCCCCCGGGCAGGGGGGCTGGCTACACCTTC	CSARPPGRGAGYTF	TRBV20-1	TRBJ1-2	TRBD1	few
TGTGCCAGTAAAGCGGCGGAGAAATATCAAGGGACCCAGTACTTC	CASKAAEKYQGTQYF	TRBV4-2	TRBJ2-5	-	-
TGTGCCAGCAGCTACCGACTAGCGGGATCCTTCTACGAGCAGTACTTC	CASSYRLAGSFYEQYF	TRBV3-1	TRBJ2-7	TRBD2	few
TGTGCCAGCAGTTTTCTTATTTCGACAGTCACCGGGGAGCTGTTTTTT	CASSFLISTVTGELFF	TRBV12-3/TRBV12-4	TRBJ2-2	-	-
TGTGCCAGCATGAACAGGGATAACCTTAACGAGCAGTACTTC	CASMNRDNLNEQYF	TRBV2	TRBJ2-7	-	once
TGTGCCAGCAGTTATGGCCTAGCGGGGAGAGGCTCCTACGAGCAGTACTTC	CASSYGLAGRGSYEQYF	TRBV6-5	TRBJ2-7	TRBD2	once
TGTGCCAGCAGTGGAAGGACTAGCGGGAGCTCTGGGGCCAACGTCCTGACTTTC	CASSGRTSGSSGANVLTF	TRBV6-1	TRBJ2-6	TRBD2	-
TGTGCCACCAGTGACCCCGATGCGGGCACAGGGACGGAGACCCAGTACTTC	CATSDPDAGTGTETQYF	TRBV24-1	TRBJ2-5	-	few
TGTGCCAGCAGCCCCACCGAGCAGTACTTC	CASSPTEQYF	TRBV14	TRBJ2-7	-	few
TGCAGTGCTGGATTTCCGGGAGCTTTCAGAAATGAGCAGTTCTTC	CSAGFPGAFRNEQFF	TRBV20-1	TRBJ2-1	-	-
TGTGCCAGCACCTCCGACACTGAAGCTTTCTTT	CASTSDTEAFF	TRBV7-9	TRBJ1-1	-	few
TGTGCCAGCAGTTTGTTTCATGGTGGTACCCAGTACTTC	CASSLFHGGTQYF	TRBV28	TRBJ2-4	-	-
TGTGCCAGCAGTGTAGGGACCCGATCTACCCAGTTCTTC	CASSVGTRSTQFF	TRBV27	TRBJ2-1	-	-
TGCGCCACCCAAGACTTTCCTAGCGGGAATTACAATGAGCAGTACTTC	CATQDFPSGNYNEQYF	TRBV5-1	TRBJ2-7	TRBD2	-
TGTGCTAGTGGTGCCGGGACGGTAGCCAAAAACATTCAGTACTTC	CASGAGTVAKNIQYF	TRBV12-5	TRBJ2-4	-	few